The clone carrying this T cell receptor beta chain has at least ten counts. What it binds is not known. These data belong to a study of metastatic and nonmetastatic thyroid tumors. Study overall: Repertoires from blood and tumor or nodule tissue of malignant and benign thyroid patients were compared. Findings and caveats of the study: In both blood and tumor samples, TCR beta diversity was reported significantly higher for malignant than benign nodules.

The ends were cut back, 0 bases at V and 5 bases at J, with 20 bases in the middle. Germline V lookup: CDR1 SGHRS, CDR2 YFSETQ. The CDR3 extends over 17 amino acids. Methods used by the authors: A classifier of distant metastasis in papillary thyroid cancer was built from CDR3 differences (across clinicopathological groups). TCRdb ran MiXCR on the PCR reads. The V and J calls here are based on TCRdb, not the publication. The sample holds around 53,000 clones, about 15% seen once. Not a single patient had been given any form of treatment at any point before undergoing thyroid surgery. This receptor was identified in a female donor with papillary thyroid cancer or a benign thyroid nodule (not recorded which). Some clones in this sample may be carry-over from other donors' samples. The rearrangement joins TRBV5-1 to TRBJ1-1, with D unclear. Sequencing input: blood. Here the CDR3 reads CASSLGAGLHRGTEAFF. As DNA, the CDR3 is TGCGCCAGCAGCTTGGGGGCAGGACTGCACCGAGGTACTGAAGCTTTCTTT.